The sequence of this TCR beta chain was determined in a study of blood T cell repertoires in COVID-19. The overall study: Whether acute or convalescent, the COVID-19 samples came from the United States, Italy and Spain. In each case, the material was cDNA or gDNA derived from T cells, B-cell-depleted T cells, or PBMCs.

Methods used by the authors: Nucleated cell counts were estimated from reference gene primer amplification. Some clones are missing from TCRdb's copy, which holds only in-frame ones; the method was immunoSEQ multiplex PCR. That table supplies the V and J calls and clone size; D and trimming were determined from the DNA. The sample comprises some 71,000 clones, 81% of which are singletons, and approximately 0.83% rests with the top ten. In this sample, this clone turned up once. CDR1 and CDR2 (germline): LNHDA, SQIVND (reference sequence). This CDR3 contains 13 residues. V dropped 6 bases and J dropped 9 bases, with 15 bases sitting between them.

The chain uses TRBV19 and TRBJ2-1; TRBD1 might be the D (5 bases). What was sequenced was peripheral blood. The source of this sequence is a woman in her seventies with acute or convalescent COVID-19. The CDR3 spells CASSPTQGGEQFF. As DNA, the CDR3 is TGTGCCAGTAGCCCAACTCAGGGCGGTGAGCAGTTCTTC.